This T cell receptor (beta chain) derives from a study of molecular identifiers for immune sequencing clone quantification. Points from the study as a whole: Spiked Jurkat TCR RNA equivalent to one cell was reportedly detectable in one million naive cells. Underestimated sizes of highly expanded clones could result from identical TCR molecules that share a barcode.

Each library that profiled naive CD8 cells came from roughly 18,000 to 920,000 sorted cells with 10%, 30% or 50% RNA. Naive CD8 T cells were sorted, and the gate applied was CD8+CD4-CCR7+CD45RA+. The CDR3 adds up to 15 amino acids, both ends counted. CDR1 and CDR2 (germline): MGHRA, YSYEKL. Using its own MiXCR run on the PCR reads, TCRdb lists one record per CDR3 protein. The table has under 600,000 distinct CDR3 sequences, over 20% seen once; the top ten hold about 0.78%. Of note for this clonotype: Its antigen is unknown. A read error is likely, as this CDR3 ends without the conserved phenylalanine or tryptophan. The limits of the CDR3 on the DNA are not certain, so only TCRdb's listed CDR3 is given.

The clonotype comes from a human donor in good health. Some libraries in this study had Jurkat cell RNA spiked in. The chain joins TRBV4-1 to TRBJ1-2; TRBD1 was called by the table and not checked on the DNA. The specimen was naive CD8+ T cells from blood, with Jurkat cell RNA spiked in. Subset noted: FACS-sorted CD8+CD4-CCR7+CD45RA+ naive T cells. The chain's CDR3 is CASSQTGGENYGYTL.